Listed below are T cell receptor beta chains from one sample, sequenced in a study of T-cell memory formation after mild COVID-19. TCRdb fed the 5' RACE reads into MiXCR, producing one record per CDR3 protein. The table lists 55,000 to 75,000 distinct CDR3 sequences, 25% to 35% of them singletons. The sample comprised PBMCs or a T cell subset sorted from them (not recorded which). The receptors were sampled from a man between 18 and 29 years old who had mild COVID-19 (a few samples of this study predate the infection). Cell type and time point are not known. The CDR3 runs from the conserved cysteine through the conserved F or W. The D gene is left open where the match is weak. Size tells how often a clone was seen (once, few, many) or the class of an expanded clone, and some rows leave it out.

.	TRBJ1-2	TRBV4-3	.	CASSQDWGQNYGYTF	TGCGCCAGCAGCCAAGATTGGGGACAAAACTATGGCTACACCTTC
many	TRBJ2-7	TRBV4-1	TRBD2	CASSKTSGVDEQYF	TGCGCCAGCAGCAAGACTAGCGGGGTCGACGAGCAGTACTTC
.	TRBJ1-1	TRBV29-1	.	CSGDSLNTEAFF	TGCAGCGGTGACAGCCTGAACACTGAAGCTTTCTTT
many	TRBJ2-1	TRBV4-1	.	CASSLTDNEQFF	TGCGCCAGCAGCCTCACTGACAATGAGCAGTTCTTC
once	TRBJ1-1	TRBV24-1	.	CATTSSRAVNTEAFF	TGTGCCACCACCTCGAGTAGGGCTGTGAACACTGAAGCTTTCTTT
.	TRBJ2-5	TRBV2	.	CASNQLDQETQYF	TGTGCCAGCAATCAGCTAGACCAAGAGACCCAGTACTTC
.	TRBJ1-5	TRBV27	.	CASSHRVLQPQHF	TGTGCCAGCAGTCACAGGGTATTACAGCCCCAGCATTTT
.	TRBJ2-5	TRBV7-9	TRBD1	CASSPRDSQETQYF	TGTGCCAGCAGCCCCCGGGACAGCCAAGAGACCCAGTACTTC
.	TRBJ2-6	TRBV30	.	CAWRSRSGANVLTF	TGTGCCTGGAGATCGCGCTCTGGGGCCAACGTCCTGACTTTC
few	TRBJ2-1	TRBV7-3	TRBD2	CASSSGSGGGNEQFF	TGTGCCAGCAGCTCCGGAAGCGGGGGAGGTAATGAGCAGTTCTTC